Listed below are T cell receptor beta chains from one sample, sequenced in a study of T cell changes during pregnancy in multiple sclerosis. Produced via immunoSEQ multiplex PCR; TCRdb's table is partial and in-frame only. The table has around 84,000 clones, around 94% seen once; the top ten hold approximately 0.92%. The material was peripheral blood, obtained in the second trimester of pregnancy. Receptor source: a female donor in good health, enrolled as a control in a pregnancy study. The CDR3 runs from the conserved cysteine through the conserved F or W. Fields, in order: CDR3 DNA, CDR3 protein, V gene, J gene, CDR3 length, D gene, clone size. The D gene is left open where the match is weak. For some rows the clone size is stated as once, few or many, or as a class when expanded; others skip it.

CDR3nt: TGTGCCAGCAGTTACTCGACAGGGGCCCCGAATGAAAAACTGTTTTTT
CDR3aa: CASSYSTGAPNEKLFF
v_gene: TRBV6-5
j_gene: TRBJ1-4
len: 16
d_gene: TRBD1
abundance: NA

CDR3nt: TGTGCCAGCAGCCCCGACAGGGTAGTGGAGACCCAGTACTTC
CDR3aa: CASSPDRVVETQYF
v_gene: TRBV6-1
j_gene: TRBJ2-5
len: 14
d_gene: TRBD1
abundance: NA

CDR3nt: TGTGCCAGCTCACCAAGCGTCGGTCCAGAGACCCAGTACTTC
CDR3aa: CASSPSVGPETQYF
v_gene: TRBV18
j_gene: TRBJ2-5
len: 14
d_gene: NA
abundance: NA

CDR3nt: TGCAGCGTGGACAGGAACTATGGCTACACCTTC
CDR3aa: CSVDRNYGYTF
v_gene: TRBV29-1
j_gene: TRBJ1-2
len: 11
d_gene: TRBD1
abundance: NA

CDR3nt: TGTGCCAGCAGTACCCCGGTTAGCGGGAGCTACGAGCAGTACTTC
CDR3aa: CASSTPVSGSYEQYF
v_gene: TRBV28
j_gene: TRBJ2-7
len: 15
d_gene: TRBD2
abundance: NA

CDR3nt: TGTGCCAGCAGTCCAGGGACTAGCGGGAGGGCGGATACGCAGTATTTT
CDR3aa: CASSPGTSGRADTQYF
v_gene: TRBV27
j_gene: TRBJ2-3
len: 16
d_gene: TRBD2
abundance: NA

CDR3nt: TGTGCCAGCAGACAGACAGGTCTCTATGGCTACACCTTC
CDR3aa: CASRQTGLYGYTF
v_gene: TRBV28
j_gene: TRBJ1-2
len: 13
d_gene: NA
abundance: NA

CDR3nt: TGTGCCAGCAGTTTACGGGGGGAGACCCAGTACTTC
CDR3aa: CASSLRGETQYF
v_gene: TRBV27
j_gene: TRBJ2-5
len: 12
d_gene: NA
abundance: NA

CDR3nt: TGCAGCGAGCTAGCGGAGGGTGAGCAGTTCTTC
CDR3aa: CSELAEGEQFF
v_gene: TRBV29-1
j_gene: TRBJ2-1
len: 11
d_gene: TRBD2
abundance: NA

CDR3nt: TGTGCCAGCAGTCCTTTGGACAGGGTGAGGACTGAAGCTTTCTTT
CDR3aa: CASSPLDRVRTEAFF
v_gene: TRBV27
j_gene: TRBJ1-1
len: 15
d_gene: TRBD1
abundance: NA

CDR3nt: TGTGCCAGCACCCCCCGGGACATCCAAGAGACCCAGTACTTC
CDR3aa: CASTPRDIQETQYF
v_gene: TRBV2
j_gene: TRBJ2-5
len: 14
d_gene: NA
abundance: NA

CDR3nt: TGTGCCAGCAGCTTTGACGGACAGGGGAGAGGAAACACCATATATTTT
CDR3aa: CASSFDGQGRGNTIYF
v_gene: TRBV7-9
j_gene: TRBJ1-3
len: 16
d_gene: TRBD1
abundance: NA

CDR3nt: TGTGCCAGTACCACCCTGGGGGGCTCCTACGAGCAGTACTTC
CDR3aa: CASTTLGGSYEQYF
v_gene: TRBV19
j_gene: TRBJ2-7
len: 14
d_gene: NA
abundance: NA

CDR3nt: TGTGCCAGCCGCGGGGACAGTCCCTACGAGCAGTACTTC
CDR3aa: CASRGDSPYEQYF
v_gene: TRBV7-2
j_gene: TRBJ2-7
len: 13
d_gene: NA
abundance: NA

CDR3nt: TGCGCCAGCAGGCGGACGGGAGTAGCGGGAGCCACCTACAATGAGCAGTTCTTC
CDR3aa: CASRRTGVAGATYNEQFF
v_gene: TRBV5-1
j_gene: TRBJ2-1
len: 18
d_gene: TRBD2
abundance: NA

CDR3nt: TGTGCCAGTAGTCAGACTAGCGGGAATGGCGATGAGCAGTTCTTC
CDR3aa: CASSQTSGNGDEQFF
v_gene: TRBV19
j_gene: TRBJ2-1
len: 15
d_gene: TRBD2
abundance: once

CDR3nt: TGTGCCAGCAGCCAAGAGGGAGGAAACACAGATACGCAGTATTTT
CDR3aa: CASSQEGGNTDTQYF
v_gene: TRBV4-2
j_gene: TRBJ2-3
len: 15
d_gene: NA
abundance: NA

CDR3nt: TGTGCCAGTAACAGCAGGCGCGGGGGGAATGAGCAGTTCTTC
CDR3aa: CASNSRRGGNEQFF
v_gene: TRBV19
j_gene: TRBJ2-1
len: 14
d_gene: TRBD2
abundance: NA

CDR3nt: TGTGCCAGCAGCCCAGAGTCGGGTTTGTCAGTATCCTACGAGCAGTACTTC
CDR3aa: CASSPESGLSVSYEQYF
v_gene: TRBV5-6
j_gene: TRBJ2-7
len: 17
d_gene: NA
abundance: NA

CDR3nt: TGTGCCAGCAGCTTGGGGCAAACAAGGACAGAGCAGTACTTC
CDR3aa: CASSLGQTRTEQYF
v_gene: TRBV5-4
j_gene: TRBJ2-7
len: 14
d_gene: NA
abundance: NA

CDR3nt: TGTGCCAGCAGCCCCACGGGAACTTCCGGGACAGGAAACAATCAGCCCCAGCATTTT
CDR3aa: CASSPTGTSGTGNNQPQHF
v_gene: TRBV7-4
j_gene: TRBJ1-5
len: 19
d_gene: TRBD1
abundance: NA

CDR3nt: TGTGCCAGCAGTTTTTATGGTGGGAGCTCCTACAATGAGCAGTTCTTC
CDR3aa: CASSFYGGSSYNEQFF
v_gene: TRBV27
j_gene: TRBJ2-1
len: 16
d_gene: NA
abundance: NA

CDR3nt: TGTGCCAGCAGCTTAGGCCAGGGGGCGAGAAGTACAGATACGCAGTATTTT
CDR3aa: CASSLGQGARSTDTQYF
v_gene: TRBV13
j_gene: TRBJ2-3
len: 17
d_gene: TRBD1
abundance: NA

CDR3nt: TGCGCCAGCAGCTGGACAGGAGGGCCCACTGAAGCTTTCTTT
CDR3aa: CASSWTGGPTEAFF
v_gene: TRBV5-1
j_gene: TRBJ1-1
len: 14
d_gene: TRBD1
abundance: NA

CDR3nt: TGTGCCATCAGTGAGTCGAAGGGGCCAGGGACTCACAATGAGCAGTTCTTC
CDR3aa: CAISESKGPGTHNEQFF
v_gene: TRBV10-3
j_gene: TRBJ2-1
len: 17
d_gene: NA
abundance: once

CDR3nt: TGTGCCAGCAGCCTGACCCCGACTAGCACAGATACGCAGTATTTT
CDR3aa: CASSLTPTSTDTQYF
v_gene: TRBV11-3
j_gene: TRBJ2-3
len: 15
d_gene: NA
abundance: NA

CDR3nt: TGTGCCAGCAGGGGCTCTAGCGGGCGATTAAAACAGTTCTTC
CDR3aa: CASRGSSGRLKQFF
v_gene: TRBV14
j_gene: TRBJ2-1
len: 14
d_gene: TRBD2
abundance: NA

CDR3nt: TGTGCCAGCAGTCCGGACTCGGTGGGGGACTTCAAGTTCTTC
CDR3aa: CASSPDSVGDFKFF
v_gene: TRBV28
j_gene: TRBJ2-1
len: 14
d_gene: NA
abundance: NA

CDR3nt: TGTGCCAGCAGCCCGGGGGTTCTAGCGGGAGTGGAGACCCAGTACTTC
CDR3aa: CASSPGVLAGVETQYF
v_gene: TRBV5-6
j_gene: TRBJ2-5
len: 16
d_gene: TRBD2
abundance: NA

CDR3nt: TGTGCCAGCAGCCAATCTCCGATTGAGGTTAGCTTAGCCAAAAACATTCAGTACTTC
CDR3aa: CASSQSPIEVSLAKNIQYF
v_gene: TRBV16
j_gene: TRBJ2-4
len: 19
d_gene: NA
abundance: NA

CDR3nt: TGTGCCAGCAGCTTGGTAGCGAGCTACGAGCAGTACTTC
CDR3aa: CASSLVASYEQYF
v_gene: TRBV5-6
j_gene: TRBJ2-7
len: 13
d_gene: NA
abundance: NA

CDR3nt: TGTGCCAGCAATCCGACATCGAACACTGAAGCTTTCTTT
CDR3aa: CASNPTSNTEAFF
v_gene: TRBV6-6
j_gene: TRBJ1-1
len: 13
d_gene: NA
abundance: NA

CDR3nt: TGTGCCAGCAGCCCCGGCGGGACAGGGGGCCCCTACGAGCAGTACTTC
CDR3aa: CASSPGGTGGPYEQYF
v_gene: TRBV5-5
j_gene: TRBJ2-7
len: 16
d_gene: TRBD1
abundance: NA

CDR3nt: TGCGCCAGCAGCGGCGGACTGGGCCTAGCCAAAAACATTCAGTACTTC
CDR3aa: CASSGGLGLAKNIQYF
v_gene: TRBV5-1
j_gene: TRBJ2-4
len: 16
d_gene: NA
abundance: NA

CDR3nt: TGTGCCAGCAGCTTGGCGGCGGGTGAAGCTTTCTTT
CDR3aa: CASSLAAGEAFF
v_gene: TRBV5-4
j_gene: TRBJ1-1
len: 12
d_gene: NA
abundance: NA

CDR3nt: TGTGCCAGCAGCCGAACAGGGGGGAACACCGGGGAGCTGTTTTTT
CDR3aa: CASSRTGGNTGELFF
v_gene: TRBV2
j_gene: TRBJ2-2
len: 15
d_gene: TRBD1
abundance: NA

CDR3nt: TGTGCCAGCACCTTGACAGGGGCATACACCATATATTTT
CDR3aa: CASTLTGAYTIYF
v_gene: TRBV6-6
j_gene: TRBJ1-3
len: 13
d_gene: TRBD1
abundance: NA

CDR3nt: TGTGCCATCAGTGAGTCGGTAAAGGGGGCCTACACCGGGGAGCTGTTTTTT
CDR3aa: CAISESVKGAYTGELFF
v_gene: TRBV10-3
j_gene: TRBJ2-2
len: 17
d_gene: TRBD1
abundance: NA

CDR3nt: TGTGCCATCCAAGGAGGGCTAGCGGGAGGGTACAATGAGCAGTTCTTC
CDR3aa: CAIQGGLAGGYNEQFF
v_gene: TRBV10-3
j_gene: TRBJ2-1
len: 16
d_gene: TRBD2
abundance: NA

CDR3nt: TGTGCCAGCACCCACAGGGGGATTAATGAAAAACTGTTTTTT
CDR3aa: CASTHRGINEKLFF
v_gene: TRBV6-1
j_gene: TRBJ1-4
len: 14
d_gene: TRBD1
abundance: NA

CDR3nt: TGTGCCATCAAAGCGGGAGTCGGAGAGACCCAGTACTTC
CDR3aa: CAIKAGVGETQYF
v_gene: TRBV10-3
j_gene: TRBJ2-5
len: 13
d_gene: TRBD2
abundance: NA

CDR3nt: TGCGCCAGCAGCGCAAGAGACATACCCTACGAGCAGTACTTC
CDR3aa: CASSARDIPYEQYF
v_gene: TRBV5-1
j_gene: TRBJ2-7
len: 14
d_gene: NA
abundance: NA

CDR3nt: TGTGCCACCAGCAGAGATTGGGGGCAGGGCCTCTACGAGCAGTACTTC
CDR3aa: CATSRDWGQGLYEQYF
v_gene: TRBV15
j_gene: TRBJ2-7
len: 16
d_gene: NA
abundance: NA

CDR3nt: TGTGCCAGCAGCTTAGATTTGTCGGGCTATGGCTACACCTTC
CDR3aa: CASSLDLSGYGYTF
v_gene: TRBV11-2
j_gene: TRBJ1-2
len: 14
d_gene: NA
abundance: once

CDR3nt: TGTGCCAGCAGCTCCTTACCAGAGGACACCGGGGAGCTGTTTTTT
CDR3aa: CASSSLPEDTGELFF
v_gene: TRBV11-2
j_gene: TRBJ2-2
len: 15
d_gene: NA
abundance: NA

CDR3nt: TGTGCCAGCAGTGAAACCACAGGGTCCCATAATCAGCCCCAGCATTTT
CDR3aa: CASSETTGSHNQPQHF
v_gene: TRBV2
j_gene: TRBJ1-5
len: 16
d_gene: NA
abundance: NA

CDR3nt: TGTGCCAGCAGCTTAGTAGGGGCCGGAACCGGGGAGCTGTTTTTT
CDR3aa: CASSLVGAGTGELFF
v_gene: TRBV7-2
j_gene: TRBJ2-2
len: 15
d_gene: NA
abundance: once

CDR3nt: TGCGCCAGCAGCGAGACAGTGGACTACGAGCAGTACTTC
CDR3aa: CASSETVDYEQYF
v_gene: TRBV5-1
j_gene: TRBJ2-7
len: 13
d_gene: NA
abundance: NA

CDR3nt: TGCAGTGCTAGAGAGATCGGTGGCTACACCTTC
CDR3aa: CSAREIGGYTF
v_gene: TRBV20-1
j_gene: TRBJ1-2
len: 11
d_gene: NA
abundance: once

CDR3nt: TGTGCCAGCAGCTTGGCGGGAGTGGAGACCCAGTACTTC
CDR3aa: CASSLAGVETQYF
v_gene: TRBV5-4
j_gene: TRBJ2-5
len: 13
d_gene: NA
abundance: NA

CDR3nt: TGTGCCAGCAGCTTATCCCCGACTAGCGTTAGTGAGCAGTTCTTC
CDR3aa: CASSLSPTSVSEQFF
v_gene: TRBV7-2
j_gene: TRBJ2-1
len: 15
d_gene: TRBD2
abundance: NA

CDR3nt: TGTGCCAGCAGCGCCTCAGGGGGCGGATACGAGCAGTACTTC
CDR3aa: CASSASGGGYEQYF
v_gene: TRBV7-2
j_gene: TRBJ2-7
len: 14
d_gene: TRBD1
abundance: NA

CDR3nt: TGTGCCAGCAACCCCCGGGGACAGGGGGTACGCGAGCAGTACTTC
CDR3aa: CASNPRGQGVREQYF
v_gene: TRBV28
j_gene: TRBJ2-7
len: 15
d_gene: TRBD1
abundance: once

CDR3nt: TGTGCCAGCAGCTTAGAACTTTACTACAATGAGCAGTTCTTC
CDR3aa: CASSLELYYNEQFF
v_gene: TRBV11-2
j_gene: TRBJ2-1
len: 14
d_gene: NA
abundance: NA

CDR3nt: TGTGCCAGCAGTGGGGACAGAACTAACTATGGCTACACCTTC
CDR3aa: CASSGDRTNYGYTF
v_gene: TRBV6-1
j_gene: TRBJ1-2
len: 14
d_gene: TRBD1
abundance: NA

CDR3nt: TGTGCCAGCAGTTTGGGACTAGCGGGTTACGAGCAGTACTTC
CDR3aa: CASSLGLAGYEQYF
v_gene: TRBV6-5
j_gene: TRBJ2-7
len: 14
d_gene: TRBD2
abundance: NA